This entry describes one TCR beta chain. This entry comes from a study of cytomegalovirus exposure and HLA in healthy donors. The CDR3 contains 14 residues. Trimming took off 5 bases at V and 3 bases at J, with 14 bases between the two ends. Germline V lookup: CDR1 SEHNR, CDR2 FQNEAQ (reference sequence). This table comes from immunoSEQ multiplex PCR, and its TCRdb copy is limited to in-frame clones, with some not included. Here the sample spans approximately 180,000 clones, about 89% being singletons. The chain couples TRBV7-9 to TRBJ2-7, with D possibly TRBD2 on 5 matching bases. The material sequenced was PBMCs. This TCR derives from a man younger than 30 in good health and CMV-seropositive. CDR3 nucleotide sequence: TGTGCCAGCAGCCCGAGGGCCAGTGGCTACGAGCAGTACTTC. Residues: CASSPRASGYEQYF.